This TCR beta chain was sequenced for a study of regulatory T cells in long-lasting Graves disease (dated by TCRdb to about 2021). General notes on the study: Persistent Graves' disease was defined as antithyroid drug treatment for over 5 years with persistently positive TSH receptor autoantibodies. Peripheral blood TCR sequencing and RNA sequencing compared persistent Graves' disease patients with newly diagnosed Graves' disease patients. The study took place in China and was registered as a clinical trial. TCR sequencing covered 13 persistent and some 20 newly diagnosed Graves' disease patients, about 35 samples in total. On average, persistent Graves' disease patients in the clinical cohort had been on antithyroid drugs for approximately 10 years.

Taken with the paper, the label for time point translates to: persistent/refractory GD, antithyroid drugs over 5 years with positive TRAb. For both TCR sequencing and RNA sequencing, RNA was extracted from PBMCs in TRIzol. The diagnosis of Graves' disease was made according to American Thyroid Association guidelines. Recruitment of patients was carried out at an endocrinology department in Xi'an, China. Each patient gave approximately 9.7 milliliters of peripheral blood, collected in an EDTA anticoagulant tube. PBMCs were isolated by Ficoll Paque Plus density gradient separation without further T cell sorting. An Agilent 2100 Bioanalyzer and agarose gel were used to assess RNA quality, and a NanoDrop 2000 was used to measure RNA concentration. Spanning cysteine to phenylalanine, the CDR3 consists of 15 amino acids. Left in the record is the CDR3 DNA by itself, 45 bases read in frame from the first base. The CDR1 and CDR2 encoded by the germline V gene (reference sequence) are SGHAT and FQDESV. Here V drops 6 bases and J drops 4 bases, and the junction holds 10 bases not matched to any gene.

Broader findings and caveats from the paper: The authors noted that the small sample size was a limitation that may lower accuracy. Only the TCR beta chain was sequenced and analyzed. Compared with newly diagnosed patients, patients with persistent Graves' disease had lower TCR Shannon entropy and fewer highly expanded clones, which suggests clonal expansion. Persistent patients shared more public clonotypes among themselves (2,741) than newly diagnosed patients did (approximately 870). Preferential use of TRBV28, TRBJ1-2 and TRBJ2-5 was observed in persistent disease, whereas TRBV20-1 and TRBJ2-1 were favored in newly diagnosed disease. Only peripheral blood was studied, because thyroid tissue, the primary lesion, was inaccessible.

This clonotype has ten or more counts. Its antigen target is currently unknown. No base qualities exist here, and no much larger clone lies one base off it. Library creation used multiplex PCR. The sequencer listed for this sample is Illumina HiSeq 4000. To build TCR beta libraries, CDR3 regions were amplified by Arm-PCR using iRepertoire HTBI primers. Before sequencing, the PCR products went through gel purification. In the original analysis: Gene usage analysis of CDR3 amino acid clonotypes used the approximately 62 TRBV and more than 13 TRBJ segments found across samples. COPE and FqMerger were used to merge filtered high-quality paired reads into contigs. BLAST was used to align contigs to IMGT TRBV, TRBD and TRBJ reference genes, and CDR3 was defined according to IMGT. Clonotypes above 0.1% frequency were classified as highly expanded clones. Shannon entropy served as the measure of repertoire diversity, while the Gini coefficient captured V-J evenness. Public clonotypes were defined as clonotypes shared by more than one individual. In TCRdb, the public reads were trimmed at Q25 with fastp and aligned with MiXCR, with productive beta chains retained. Entries that share a CDR3 protein sequence are merged under the most common genes and DNA. These V and J calls are TCRdb output, not the study's own analysis. A total of hundreds of thousands of distinct CDR3 sequences appear in this sample, 30% of them only once. Of the sample, around 40% is held by the ten largest clones.

The sample in question was peripheral blood mononuclear cells (PBMCs), obtained when the disease was refractory, from a patient treated with antithyroid drugs. The chain joins TRBV11-1 to TRBJ2-5, with 8 bases matching TRBD1. The sequence derives from a female donor with Graves disease. The nucleotide sequence reads TGTGCCAGCAGACGCCGGGACAGGTTATTAGAGACCCAGTACTTC. This gives the protein CASRRRDRLLETQYF.